The clone carrying this T cell receptor (beta chain) has more than one count but fewer than ten. This sample stems from a study of blood T cell repertoires in COVID-19. As handled by the study authors: Amplification with reference gene primers provided the estimates of nucleated cell counts. The protocol was immunoSEQ multiplex PCR, while the TCRdb copy is restricted to in-frame clones and leaves out a portion. Clone size and V and J calls were adopted from that table, with D and trimming inferred from the DNA. The sample has roughly 100,000 clones, over 55% seen once. This clonotype originated in a human donor with acute or convalescent COVID-19. The donor label of this sample is uncertain. Sequences were obtained from peripheral blood.

CDR3 sequence (DNA): TGTGCCAGCAGCGGGAGGGCAACTAATGAAAAACTGTTTTTT. Protein sequence: CASSGRATNEKLFF. The chain has TRBV28 and TRBJ1-4; no reliable D call. Germline CDR1 and CDR2: MDHEN and SYDVKM. The V gene lost 6 bases and the J gene lost 0 bases, with 8 bases spanning the gap. CDR3 length: 14 amino acids.